This T cell receptor beta chain was retrieved from a study of Ad26.COV2.S vaccination and SARS-CoV-2 variants (dated by TCRdb to the early 2020s). Notes on the research overall: Vaccine-arm donors were drawn from COV1001, a multicentre, randomized, double-blind, placebo-controlled phase I-IIa trial of Ad26.COV2.S in healthy adults. Investigators remained blinded to trial group allocation during experiments and outcome assessment. TCRbeta repertoire sequencing served as the tool for gauging how specific and how broad the SARS-CoV-2-reactive T cell receptors were following Ad26.COV2.S vaccination. Ad26.COV2.S was administered intramuscularly at 5 x 10^10 or 1 x 10^11 viral particles, either as a single shot or as two shots given 56 days apart. Trial participants were randomized into five groups of five: low-dose or high-dose Ad26.COV2.S given once or twice, or placebo on both occasions. A total of around 32 samples were included in the TCR-sequenced set, comprising about 20 Ad26.COV2.S vaccine recipients, 5 placebo recipients and 8 SARS-CoV-2 convalescent individuals. Study-wide conclusions, independent of this receptor: Compared with placebo recipients, Ad26.COV2.S recipients showed higher spike-specific TCR breadth (P = 0.0014). The study lacked the statistical power to compare responses across vaccine doses or regimens. It was noted by the authors that total T cell responses may have been underestimated by the TCR breadth and depth analyses. After vaccination, spike-specific CD8+ and CD4+ T cell responses were reported to show substantial breadth. Comparable non-spike TCR breadth was observed between vaccine and placebo recipients, consistent with only spike being contained in the vaccine.

In the case of this clone: What this receptor recognizes is not known. Per-base quality was not reported, and no clone a single base away is much larger than it.

The immunoSEQ Assay was used to sequence TCRbeta CDR3 regions. After extraction, genomic DNA underwent amplification by bias-controlled multiplex PCR, followed by high-throughput sequencing. In the original analysis: To quantify the absolute abundance of every unique TCRbeta CDR3 region, sequences were collapsed and filtered. T cell fraction was estimated by normalizing TCRbeta template counts to usable DNA, with usable DNA measured through amplification of reference genes found in all nucleated cells. Repertoire TCRs were annotated as SARS-CoV-2-specific when V gene, CDR3 amino acid sequence and J gene were exactly matched to a known reactive TCR set. The reference SARS-CoV-2 TCR set came from MIRA and was filtered for enrichment in COVID-19-positive ImmuneCODE repertoires, removing public or cross-reactive TCRs. Using the MIRA antigens, annotated TCRs were further analysed by specific ORF or by position within an ORF. Depth was the summed frequency of annotated unique rearrangements, while breadth was defined as annotated unique rearrangements over total unique productive rearrangements. Group comparisons of TCR breadth used two-sided Wilcoxon rank-sum tests. Here the immuneACCESS table is served through TCRdb, limited to in-frame sequences with V and J called. Missing clones are a known gap in these copies; in checked studies unresolved V genes cover under half, and the rest lacks a known reason. V, J and clone size derive from that table, while D and trimming were established from the DNA sequence. Within this sample are some 500,000 clones, with nearly 90% of them counted one time only. Of the sample, just over 2.5% falls within the top ten clones.

The label giving this sample's treatment or condition can be read as: 15 to 20 received Ad26.COV2.S at low or high dose, single or two shots; about five received placebo; per-sample allocation not given. Repertoires of vaccine and placebo recipients were sequenced from samples collected on day 63 after the first injection. Cohort 1b enrolled around 24 adults aged 18-55 years at a single site in Boston, USA, between 29 July and 7 August 2020. Ad26.COV2.S was a replication-incompetent adenovirus type 26 vector that expressed a prefusion-stabilized SARS-CoV-2 spike protein derived from the original Wuhan strain. Measured from the cysteine to the phenylalanine, the CDR3 is 15 residues long. Only the CDR3 portion is preserved as DNA: 45 bases, with reading frame beginning at the first base. Trimming removed 2 bases from V and 3 bases from J, leaving 14 bases between the germline ends. CDR1 GTSNPN and CDR2 SVGIG are derived from the germline V gene (reference sequence).

Source: peripheral blood, taken in a trial of Ad26.COV2.S vaccine versus placebo. The sequence links TRBV30 to TRBJ1-5; TRBD1 could be the D gene, as 5 bases match. The source of this sequence is a person between 18 and 65 years old who received the Ad26.COV2.S COVID-19 vaccine or a placebo. CDR3 protein: CAWSQSGTNNQPQHF. At the DNA level, the sequence is TGTGCCTGGAGTCAATCAGGGACCAACAATCAGCCCCAGCATTTT. Where the CDR3 stops, the reference TRBV30 and TRBJ1-5 genes take over; the full variable domain is SQTIHQWPATLVQPVGSPLSLECTVEGTSNPNLYWYRQAAGRGLQLLFYSVGIGQISSEVPQNLSASRPQDRQFILSSKKLLLSDSGFYLCAWSQSGTNNQPQHFGDGTRLSIL.